What follows are 14 T cell receptor beta chains derived from one specimen sequenced in a study of blood T cell repertoires in COVID-19. Profiling relied on immunoSEQ multiplex PCR, and the TCRdb table lists in-frame clones only, not all of them. In the table there are 250,000 to 350,000 clones, 85% to 90% of which are singletons. The sequencing sample was made of peripheral blood. The receptor set was obtained from a woman in her 30s with COVID-19, enrolled during active disease.

The CDR3 region is CSASKDRGSGYTF. The DNA of the CDR3 is TGCAGTGCTAGTAAAGACAGGGGGAGCGGCTACACCTTC. J is TRBJ1-2 and V is TRBV20-1; 9 bases align to TRBD1. The CDR3 runs 13 residues. Trimming took 3 bases from V and 8 from J; bases not matched to a gene: 7. Germline V lookup: CDR1 DFQATT, CDR2 SNEGSKA (reference sequence).

The chain carries TRBV19 and TRBJ2-4; 10 nucleotides align to TRBD1. The CDR3 is 16 amino acids. J was trimmed by 2 bases and V by 5 bases; bases with no gene match: 6. The germline CDR1 and CDR2 sequences are LNHDA and SQIVND (reference sequence). The CDR3 loop is CASSFSDRGSKNIQYF. Written as DNA, the CDR3 is TGTGCCAGTAGTTTCTCGGACAGGGGGTCCAAAAACATTCAGTACTTC.

The genes are TRBV12-3 or TRBV12-4 and TRBJ1-1; 10 nucleotides line up with TRBD1. This CDR3 spans 12 amino acids. Germline trimming cut 10 bases from V and 7 bases from J; bases unmatched to any gene: 6. CDR3 amino acids: CATGQGESEAFF. The CDR3 DNA reads as TGTGCCACCGGACAGGGGGAGAGTGAAGCTTTCTTT.

V gene TRBV2 combines with J gene TRBJ2-7; 9 bases are shared with TRBD1. V trimming: 6 bases; J trimming: 3 bases; junction bases outside the gene matches: 9. The germline CDR1 and CDR2 sequences are SNHLY and FYNNEI. The CDR3 totals 15 residues. CDR3 amino acids: CASSPAGTGRYEQYF. Here the CDR3 DNA reads TGTGCCAGCAGCCCCGCCGGGACAGGGCGCTACGAGCAGTACTTC.

The J gene is TRBJ2-5, the V gene TRBV6-6; D might be TRBD1 (6 bases). Germline V gene data show CDR1 as MNHNY and CDR2 as SVGAGI (reference sequence). V was shortened by 6 bases and J by 5 bases, with 16 bases between the two germline ends. The CDR3 is made up of 14 amino acids. Written as DNA, the CDR3 is TGTGCCAGCAGCATCAATACAGGGTTGGAGACCCAGTACTTC. It encodes CASSINTGLETQYF.

CDR3 DNA: TGTGCCAGCAGCCAATCTAGCGGGAGACAGTTGGAGCAGTACTTC. Its translation is CASSQSSGRQLEQYF. The chain employs TRBV13 and TRBJ2-7; 10 bases are shared with TRBD2. Losses at the gene ends were 5 bases for V and 7 bases for J; bases not matched to a gene: 11. Germline V lookup: CDR1 PRHDT, CDR2 FYEKMQ (reference sequence). The CDR3 extends over 15 amino acids.

This rearrangement joins TRBV9 to TRBJ1-6; D is possibly TRBD1 (5 bases). The germline V gene has CDR1 SGDLS and CDR2 YYNGEE. Trimming cost V 0 bases and J 7 bases, with 11 bases left between them. The CDR3 is made up of 15 amino acids. CDR3 region: CASSVEAGLNSPLHF. The CDR3 bases are TGTGCCAGCAGCGTAGAGGCAGGGCTCAATTCACCCCTCCACTTT.

In regard to this clone: With a much larger clone just one base away, this may be a read error. The chain has TRBV28 and TRBJ1-1, with D maybe TRBD1 (6 bases). Germline V gene sequence: CDR1 MDHEN, CDR2 SYDVKM. The ends were cut back, 6 bases at V and 3 bases at J, with 8 bases in the middle. The CDR3 runs 12 residues. This CDR3 reads CASSSGDTEAFF. CDR3 nucleotides: TGTGCCAGCAGCTCAGGGGACACTGAAGCTTTCTTT.

The table lists this clone with a count of one. The rearrangement joins TRBV27 to TRBJ2-1; TRBD2 aligns across 9 bases. The CDR3 spans 15 residues. Trimming took 2 bases from V and 2 from J; bases not matched to a gene: 1. CDR1 and CDR2 (germline): MNHEY, SMNVEV (reference sequence). This CDR3 reads CASSLRGRAYNEQFF. CDR3 bases: TGTGCCAGCAGTTTACGCGGGAGGGCCTACAATGAGCAGTTCTTC.

The sample holds a few counts of this clone. This rearrangement joins TRBV30 to TRBJ1-2; D remains ambiguous. Deletions cut 1 base from V and 4 bases from J, with 10 bases between. CDR1 is GTSNPN, CDR2 SVGIG, per germline (reference sequence). This CDR3 has 13 residues. CDR3 sequence: CAWSGGRSYGYTF. CDR3 coding DNA: TGTGCCTGGAGTGGAGGGAGGAGCTATGGCTACACCTTC.

The rearrangement links TRBV9 to TRBJ2-1, with 11 bases identical to TRBD2. V lost 0 bases, J lost 9 bases, and 5 bases stayed unmatched. Germline V lookup: CDR1 SGDLS, CDR2 YYNGEE. This CDR3 contains 15 residues. CDR3 loop: CASSVGLAGGVEQFF. The CDR3 coding sequence is TGTGCCAGCAGCGTAGGTCTAGCGGGAGGAGTTGAGCAGTTCTTC.

V and J are TRBV29-1 and TRBJ1-2; TRBD1 is a possible D gene (5 bases). Between the trimmed V and J ends, which lost 2 bases and 6 bases, there was a span of 13 bases. The CDR3 loop spans 13 amino acids. The V gene's germline CDR1 is SQVTM and CDR2 ANQGSEA. CDR3 sequence reads: CSVEQGGAHGYTF. In DNA, the CDR3 is TGCAGCGTTGAACAAGGTGGGGCTCATGGCTACACCTTC.

V and J are TRBV27 and TRBJ2-2, with D tentatively TRBD1 (6 bases). V lost 5 bases and J 4 bases, leaving 14 bases between the germline ends. CDR1 MNHEY and CDR2 SMNVEV come from the germline V gene (reference sequence). The CDR3 runs to 15 residues. The CDR3 DNA sequence: TGTGCCAGCAGTCCATCCGGACAGATCACCGGGGAGCTGTTTTTT. It translates to CASSPSGQITGELFF.

This clone was detected a few times. This chain joins TRBV19 and TRBJ2-2; no firm D call. V was cut by 6 bases and J by 7 bases, with 18 bases left in between. CDR3 length equals 15 residues. CDR1 and CDR2 from the germline V gene are LNHDA and SQIVND (reference sequence). The CDR3 DNA reads as TGTGCCAGTAGCGTTACAGTAATCGGTGACGGGGAGCTGTTTTTT. This translates into CASSVTVIGDGELFF.